This T cell receptor beta chain was captured in a study of blood T cell repertoires in COVID-19. Across the study: In each case, the material was cDNA or gDNA derived from T cells, B-cell-depleted T cells, or PBMCs.

The CDR3 is made up of 14 amino acids. J was trimmed by 1 base and V by 0 bases; bases with no gene match: 0. Looked up from germline, CDR1 is SGHTA and CDR2 is FQGNSA. The method was immunoSEQ multiplex PCR; TCRdb's version includes in-frame clones alone and lacks a portion of them. The top ten clones hold about 7% of a sample with about 220,000 clones, 80% of them seen once. Notes on this clone: Other DNA variants within this sample encode the same CDR3.

This TCR was sampled from a woman between 65 and 79 years old with acute or convalescent COVID-19. Specimen: peripheral blood. This chain joins TRBV7-2 and TRBJ2-7, with TRBD1 identical over 7 bases. The CDR3 DNA follows: TGTGCCAGCAGCTTAGCGGGACAGTCCTACGAGCAGTACTTC. Protein: CASSLAGQSYEQYF. Combining the CDR3 with reference TRBV7-2 and TRBJ2-7 gives the whole variable domain GAGVSQSPSNKVTEKGKDVELRCDPISGHTALYWYRQSLGQGLEFLIYFQGNSAPDKSGLPSDRFSAERTGGSVSTLTIQRTQQEDSAVYLCASSLAGQSYEQYFGPGTRLTVT.